This TCR beta chain stems from a study of blood T cell repertoires in COVID-19. About the study: Sample material is recorded as cDNA or gDNA derived from T cells, B-cell-depleted T cells, or PBMCs.

As processed by the authors: Amplification from reference gene primers served as the basis for estimated nucleated cell counts. Data came from immunoSEQ multiplex PCR; TCRdb stores just in-frame clones and leaves some out. V, J and clone size reflect that table, while D and trimming were determined from the DNA. The sample holds under 200,000 clones, roughly 83% seen once. Participants were aged roughly 18 to 89 years from 24 US areas. This sequence was found in a woman in her fifties or sixties who had recovered from COVID-19. Sequenced material: PBMCs or T cells enriched from blood (not recorded which).

CDR3 region: CASSLPSGRYTGELFF. CDR3 nucleotides: TGTGCCAGCAGTTTACCTAGCGGGAGGTACACCGGGGAGCTGTTTTTT. V usage is TRBV27 and J usage is TRBJ2-2; 11 bases agree with TRBD2. The CDR3 covers 16 residues. Germline lookup yields CDR1 MNHEY and CDR2 SMNVEV (reference sequence). V trimming: 2 bases; J trimming: 3 bases; junction bases outside the gene matches: 2.